This T cell receptor beta chain was identified in a study of T cells in Graves' hyperthyroidism and ophthalmopathy. Fresh peripheral blood, around 9.3 ml of it, supplied the PBMCs. Regions amplified from RNA transcripts were the TCR beta CDR3 regions. During a first-round RT-PCR of the TCR CDR3, the HTBI primer set was used. TCRdb re-called the multiplex PCR reads through MiXCR, storing one row per CDR3 protein. This table has roughly 420,000 distinct CDR3 sequences, around 16% appearing once. Germline V gives CDR1 SGHDN, CDR2 FVKESK. Trimming at V came to 2 bases and at J to 5 bases, leaving 12 bases not matched to a gene. The CDR3 loop spans 16 amino acids.

The sequencing input was blood. The source is a woman aged 18-30 years with Graves' hyperthyroidism. The J gene is TRBJ2-7, the V gene TRBV14; 7 nucleotides agree with TRBD1. The CDR3 protein is CASSQNFGQVKNEQYF. The CDR3 nucleotides read TGTGCCAGCAGCCAAAATTTTGGACAGGTGAAGAACGAGCAGTACTTC.